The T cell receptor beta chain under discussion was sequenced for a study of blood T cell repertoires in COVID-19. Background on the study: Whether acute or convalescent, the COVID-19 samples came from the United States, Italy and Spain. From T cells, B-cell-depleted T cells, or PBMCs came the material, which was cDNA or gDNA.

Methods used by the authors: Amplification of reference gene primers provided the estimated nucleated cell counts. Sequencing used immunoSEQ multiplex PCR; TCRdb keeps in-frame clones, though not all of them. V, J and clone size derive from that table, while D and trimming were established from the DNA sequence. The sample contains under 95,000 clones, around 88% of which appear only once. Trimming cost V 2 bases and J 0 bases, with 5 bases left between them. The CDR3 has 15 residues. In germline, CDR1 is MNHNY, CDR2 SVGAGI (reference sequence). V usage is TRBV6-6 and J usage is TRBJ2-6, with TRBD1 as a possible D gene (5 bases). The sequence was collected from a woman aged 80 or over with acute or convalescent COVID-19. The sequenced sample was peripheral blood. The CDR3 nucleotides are TGTGCCAGCAGTTACACAGGCTCTGGGGCCAACGTCCTGACTTTC. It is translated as CASSYTGSGANVLTF.